This entry lists 23 T cell receptor beta chains sequenced from one sample in a study of blood T cell repertoires in COVID-19. Assay: immunoSEQ multiplex PCR; the TCRdb copy retains only in-frame clones and omits some. This sample yields 200,000 to 300,000 clones, of which 80% to 90% are seen a single time; 7.5% to 8% belongs to the top ten. Sequencing was performed on peripheral blood. These receptors came from an elderly woman with COVID-19, enrolled during active disease.

J is TRBJ1-3 and V is TRBV5-4; possibly TRBD1 for D (5 bases). In germline, CDR1 is SGHNT, CDR2 YYREEE (reference sequence). Trimming stripped 4 bases from V and 2 bases from J, with 10 bases between. The CDR3 has 14 amino acids. CDR3 DNA sequence: TGTGCCAGCAGCCTTCAGGGAACTGGAAACACCATATATTTT. Its protein product is CASSLQGTGNTIYF. The full variable domain, in which reference TRBV5-4 and TRBJ1-3 provide the parts outside the CDR3, is ETGVTQSPTHLIKTRGQQVTLRCSSQSGHNTVSWYQQALGQGPQFIFQYYREEENGRGNFPPRFSGLQFPNYSSELNVNALELDDSALYLCASSLQGTGNTIYFGEGSWLTVV.

The genes are TRBV11-2 and TRBJ2-2; D remains ambiguous. The CDR3 totals 13 residues. Per the germline V gene, CDR1 is SGHAT and CDR2 is FQNNGV. V was cut by 5 bases and J by 7 bases, with 11 bases left in between. The DNA for the CDR3 is TGTGCCAGCAGCCCCCAGGTGTACGGGGAGCTGTTTTTT. Its translation: CASSPQVYGELFF.

This clone was detected only once. This chain connects TRBV6-5 to TRBJ1-5; tentatively, D is TRBD1 (5 bases). CDR1 is MNHEY and CDR2 is SVGAGI in the germline V gene. Trimming took 7 bases from V and 3 from J, leaving 13 bases between them. This CDR3 spans 14 amino acids. Written as DNA, the CDR3 is TGTGCCAGCAAAGGAACGGGGGACAATCAGCCCCAGCATTTT. Residues: CASKGTGDNQPQHF.

The chain joins TRBV5-1 to TRBJ1-2; weak D call: TRBD1 (6 bases). Trimming removed 3 bases from V and 3 bases from J, with 15 bases in between. The germline V gene has CDR1 SGHRS and CDR2 YFSETQ. This CDR3 region has 15 residues. In DNA form, the CDR3 reads TGCGCCAGCAGCTCCCCAGGGGCATTGGACTATGGCTACACCTTC. It specifies CASSSPGALDYGYTF.

The J gene is TRBJ1-6, the V gene TRBV10-3; D not certain. This CDR3 comprises 14 residues. Trimming took off 8 bases at V and 0 bases at J, with 8 bases between the two ends. Germline lookup yields CDR1 ENHRY and CDR2 SYGVKD. The CDR3 DNA sequence: TGTGCCATCCGGGAGAGCTCCTATAATTCACCCCTCCACTTT. Protein sequence: CAIRESSYNSPLHF.

This rearrangement joins TRBV7-8 to TRBJ2-5; 8 bases align to TRBD2. J lost 2 bases, V lost 4 bases, and 9 bases had no gene match. The CDR3 is 16 residues long. Germline V gene data show CDR1 as SGHVS and CDR2 as FQNEAQ. The CDR3 protein is CASSSNEGLVQETQYF. The CDR3 bases are TGTGCCAGCAGCTCCAACGAGGGACTAGTACAAGAGACCCAGTACTTC. The whole variable domain, filled in from reference TRBV7-8 and TRBJ2-5, reads GAGVSQSPRYKVAKRGQDVALRCDPISGHVSLFWYQQALGQGPEFLTYFQNEAQLDKSGLPSDRFFAERPEGSVSTLKIQRTQQEDSAVYLCASSSNEGLVQETQYFGPGTRLLVL.

This clone was seen only a few times. This chain links TRBV30 with TRBJ1-5, with D possibly TRBD1 on 6 matching bases. The CDR3 covers 16 residues. Trimming took off 2 bases at V and 6 bases at J, with 20 bases between the two ends. The germline V gene has CDR1 GTSNPN and CDR2 SVGIG (reference sequence). The CDR3 reads CAWSPRGRGEGQPQHF. DNA for the CDR3: TGTGCCTGGAGTCCCCGGGGCAGGGGAGAAGGTCAGCCCCAGCATTTT.

V and J are TRBV15 and TRBJ2-3, with 9 nucleotides matching TRBD1. Trimming took 5 bases from V and 5 from J; bases not matched to a gene: 5. CDR3 length equals 14 residues. The V gene's germline CDR1 is LNHNV and CDR2 YYDKDF (reference sequence). The CDR3 coding sequence is TGTGCCACCAGCTTGGACAGGGGTCGAGATACGCAGTATTTT. This encodes CATSLDRGRDTQYF.

The J gene is TRBJ1-5, the V gene TRBV28; D is uncertain. The CDR3 covers 14 residues. V was shortened by 8 bases and J by 6 bases, with 17 bases between the two germline ends. In germline, CDR1 is MDHEN, CDR2 SYDVKM. The CDR3 loop reads CASSEGGYGQPQHF. Here the CDR3 DNA reads TGTGCCAGCTCTGAGGGAGGGTATGGTCAGCCCCAGCATTTT. Drawing the rest from reference TRBV28 and TRBJ1-5, the complete variable domain is DVKVTQSSRYLVKRTGEKVFLECVQDMDHENMFWYRQDPGLGLRLIYFSYDVKMKEKGDIPEGYSVSREKKERFSLILESASTNQTSMYLCASSEGGYGQPQHFGDGTRLSIL.

The rearrangement uses TRBV5-4 and TRBJ2-7; tentative D call: TRBD2 (5 bases). Germline V gene sequence: CDR1 SGHNT, CDR2 YYREEE (reference sequence). The CDR3 extends over 13 amino acids. Trimming cost V 3 bases and J 1 base, with 8 bases left between them. The CDR3 protein is CASSSGISYEQYF. As DNA, the CDR3 is TGTGCCAGCAGCTCCGGGATTTCCTACGAGCAGTACTTC. The variable domain in full, completed from reference TRBV5-4 and TRBJ2-7, reads ETGVTQSPTHLIKTRGQQVTLRCSSQSGHNTVSWYQQALGQGPQFIFQYYREEENGRGNFPPRFSGLQFPNYSSELNVNALELDDSALYLCASSSGISYEQYFGPGTRLTVT.

V gene TRBV19 combines with J gene TRBJ1-6; D is uncertain. Germline V lookup: CDR1 LNHDA, CDR2 SQIVND (reference sequence). The germline V and J ends were trimmed by 3 bases and 5 bases, with 8 bases remaining between them. This CDR3 contains 14 residues. The CDR3 DNA reads as TGTGCCAGTAGTATTGAGACTAATAATTCACCCCTCCACTTT. This gives the protein CASSIETNNSPLHF.

The rearrangement links TRBV3-1 (or the pseudogene TRBV3-2) to TRBJ2-5; D remains unclear. Germline V CDR1 and CDR2: LGHDT, YNNKEL (reference sequence). Trimming took off 4 bases at V and 5 bases at J, with 5 bases between the two ends. The CDR3 length is 11 residues. The DNA of the CDR3 is TGTGCCAGCAGCCTTCGGGAGACCCAGTACTTC. This sequence encodes CASSLRETQYF.

V usage is TRBV15 and J usage is TRBJ1-6; no reliable D call. V dropped 0 bases and J dropped 7 bases, with 7 bases sitting between them. Germline CDR1 and CDR2: LNHNV and YYDKDF (reference sequence). The CDR3 consists of 14 residues. The CDR3 loop is CATSRDNGNSPLHF. CDR3 DNA: TGTGCCACCAGCAGAGATAACGGGAATTCACCCCTCCACTTT.

The CDR3 DNA reads TGTGCCAGCAGCCATAAACCGGGGACTTCCTCGGAGCAGTACTTC. Residues: CASSHKPGTSSEQYF. The chain links TRBV14 to TRBJ2-7; tentative D call: TRBD2 (6 bases). Trimming took off 3 bases at V and 7 bases at J, with 19 bases between the two ends. Germline V gene data show CDR1 as SGHDN and CDR2 as FVKESK. The CDR3 covers 15 residues.

The rearrangement uses TRBV6-5 and TRBJ2-5; no firm D call. Per germline, CDR1 MNHEY and CDR2 SVGAGI. V was cut by 2 bases and J by 5 bases, with 9 bases left in between. The CDR3 spans 13 residues. The CDR3 region is CASSYGEKETQYF. DNA of the CDR3: TGTGCCAGCAGTTACGGAGAGAAGGAGACCCAGTACTTC.

This chain uses TRBV27 with TRBJ1-3; 8 bases align to TRBD1. With 6 bases clipped from V and 8 bases from J, the junction kept 6 bases outside the gene matches. Germline CDR1 MNHEY, CDR2 SMNVEV (reference sequence). The length of the CDR3 is 13 residues. As DNA, the CDR3 is TGTGCCAGCAGACCAACAGGGGGGTACACCATATATTTT. Its protein product is CASRPTGGYTIYF.

The rearrangement uses TRBV5-5 and TRBJ1-5; TRBD1 matches 9 bases. The germline V gene encodes CDR1 SGHKS and CDR2 YYEKEE (reference sequence). The CDR3 sequence is 16 residues long. Trimming cost V 1 base and J 6 bases; bases outside gene matches: 8. The CDR3 DNA follows: TGTGCCAGCAGCTTGTCGGTTGGGACAGGGATTCAGCCCCAGCATTTT. Encoded protein: CASSLSVGTGIQPQHF.

As regards this clone: At one end, the junction sequence differs from germline, possibly due to a read error. The rearrangement uses TRBV9 and TRBJ2-5; TRBD2 matches 10 bases. The CDR3 sequence is 13 residues long. Germline V gene lookup returns CDR1 SGDLS and CDR2 YYNGEE. In DNA, the CDR3 is TGTGCCAGCAGCGTAGATCCTAGCGGGAGCGAACACTTC. Protein product: CASSVDPSGSEHF.

The rearrangement uses TRBV19 and TRBJ1-3; 9 bases are shared with TRBD1. This CDR3 is 14 amino acids long. V shed 8 bases, J shed 3 bases, and the junction held 5 bases outside the gene matches. The germline CDR1 and CDR2 sequences are LNHDA and SQIVND (reference sequence). CDR3 sequence reads: CASQQGAIGNTIYF. DNA of the CDR3: TGTGCCAGTCAACAGGGGGCTATTGGAAACACCATATATTTT.

The rearrangement links TRBV3-1 (or the pseudogene TRBV3-2) to TRBJ1-4; TRBD1 might be the D (5 bases). Germline values: CDR1 LGHDT, CDR2 YNNKEL (reference sequence). This CDR3 is 13 amino acids long. Between the trimmed V and J ends, which lost 0 bases and 11 bases, there was a span of 10 bases. The CDR3 protein is CASSQDRGRKLFF. The CDR3, as DNA: TGTGCCAGCAGCCAAGATAGGGGCCGTAAACTGTTTTTT.

The chain is built from TRBV5-6 and TRBJ1-4, with TRBD1 matching 7 bases. Germline V gene lookup returns CDR1 SGHDT and CDR2 YYEEEE. The V segment lost 0 bases and the J segment 6 bases; nucleotides outside the gene matches: 11. CDR3 size: 17 residues. The CDR3 sequence: CASSLVQGERVDEKLFF. Here the CDR3 DNA reads TGTGCCAGCAGCTTGGTGCAGGGGGAACGTGTGGATGAAAAACTGTTTTTT.

CDR3 in amino acids: CASSQPGSATLHF. CDR3 bases: TGTGCCAGCAGCCAACCGGGGAGCGCAACCCTCCACTTT. The chain carries TRBV3-1 (or the pseudogene TRBV3-2) and TRBJ1-6, with D hard to call. The CDR3 is made up of 13 amino acids. Germline assignment: CDR1 LGHDT and CDR2 YNNKEL (reference sequence). Trimming removed 2 bases at V and 14 bases at J, with 13 bases between.

This clone has just a few counts. In the same sample, other DNA sequences code for this CDR3. This sequence joins TRBV18 and TRBJ2-5, with D tentatively TRBD2 (5 bases). The CDR3 is made up of 13 amino acids. Looked up from germline, CDR1 is KGHSH and CDR2 is LQKENI. Trimming removed 2 bases from V and 3 bases from J, with 7 bases in between. The CDR3 sequence: CASSPGLEETQYF. CDR3 nucleotide sequence: TGTGCCAGCTCACCAGGACTGGAAGAGACCCAGTACTTC. Supplemented by reference TRBV18 and TRBJ2-5, the full variable domain reads NAGVMQNPRHLVRRRGQEARLRCSPMKGHSHVYWYRQLPEEGLKFMVYLQKENIIDESGMPKERFSAEFPKEGPSILRIQQVVRGDSAAYFCASSPGLEETQYFGPGTRLLVL.